This TCR beta chain was identified during a study of shared clonotypes between healthy human individuals. Findings and limits, study-wide: Compared with memory subsets, naive subsets generally had larger estimated richness. The small donor group covered limited genetic and exposure diversity. Naive CD4 clonotypes were shared across a handful of donors at about 5%.

Donors had no recently reported acute infections or vaccinations and were HIV-negative. The ends were cut back, 4 bases at V and 6 bases at J, with 11 bases in the middle. CDR1 is SGHRS and CDR2 is YFSETQ in the germline V gene. CDR3 length: 12 residues. The protocol was immunoSEQ multiplex PCR, while the TCRdb copy is restricted to in-frame clones and leaves out a portion. The table shows over a million clones, with approximately 72% occurring only once. Remarks on this clone: Its antigen is currently unknown.

The TCR sequence derives from a man aged 18-30 years in good health. V usage is TRBV5-1 and J usage is TRBJ2-7; D ambiguous. Sequencing input: memory CD4+ T cells sorted from blood. The sample's subset: CD45RA-negative fraction. CDR3 loop: CASSPEGREQYF. For the CDR3, the DNA is TGCGCCAGCAGCCCCGAAGGACGCGAGCAGTACTTC. Together with reference TRBV5-1 and TRBJ2-7, the CDR3 gives the full variable domain: KAGVTQTPRYLIKTRGQQVTLSCSPISGHRSVSWYQQTPGQGLQFLFEYFSETQRNKGNFPGRFSGRQFSNSRSEMNVSTLELGDSALYLCASSPEGREQYFGPGTRLTVT.